This entry lists 29 T cell receptor beta chains sequenced from one sample in a study of identical twins. In TCRdb, the 5' RACE reads were re-called with MiXCR into one record per CDR3 protein. The data contain some 440,000 distinct CDR3 sequences, 20% to 25% of them singletons. Separately, the same data were catalogued under a study of T cells expressing NK-cell markers.

Material for sequencing was CD4+ T cells sorted from blood. The receptor source for this set is a woman under 30 in good health.

The chain carries TRBV28 and TRBJ2-7; tentatively, D is TRBD1 or TRBD2 (5 bases each). From germline, CDR1 is MDHEN and CDR2 SYDVKM. The CDR3 is made up of 14 amino acids. V was trimmed by 3 bases and J by 7 bases, leaving 16 bases between them. The DNA for the CDR3 is TGTGCCAGCAGTTTCGGGACGGCGTTGGGTGAGCAGTACTTC. Translating gives CASSFGTALGEQYF.

This clonotype was observed a few times. The chain uses TRBV14 and TRBJ1-5; TRBD1 agrees at 7 bases. Unmatched junction bases numbered 8, after V lost 3 bases and J lost 6 bases. The CDR3 is made up of 15 amino acids. Germline assignment: CDR1 SGHDN and CDR2 FVKESK. The CDR3 sequence: CASSHNGTDGQPQHF. CDR3 nucleotide sequence: TGTGCCAGCAGCCATAACGGGACAGATGGTCAGCCCCAGCATTTT.

This clonotype was counted a few times. The V call is TRBV5-1, the J call TRBJ1-6, with 7 bases lining up with TRBD1. The V segment lost 4 bases and the J segment 7 bases; nucleotides outside the gene matches: 8. Germline lookup yields CDR1 SGHRS and CDR2 YFSETQ. The CDR3 length is 15 residues. This chain's CDR3 is CASSAETGFNSPLHF. The CDR3 nucleotides read TGCGCCAGCAGCGCCGAGACAGGGTTCAATTCACCCCTCCACTTT.

The chain employs TRBV12-3 or TRBV12-4 and TRBJ2-5; 7 nucleotides match TRBD2. Germline trimming cut 1 base from V and 3 bases from J; bases unmatched to any gene: 8. The CDR3 length is 16 residues. The CDR3 region has the DNA TGTGCCAGCAGTTTAGGAGGACTAGTCGCAAAAGAGACCCAGTACTTC. It codes for CASSLGGLVAKETQYF.

This clonotype was counted between two and nine times. V is TRBV2 and J is TRBJ2-2, with D possibly matching TRBD2 (6 bases). The length of the CDR3 is 15 residues. Trimming took off 3 bases at V and 7 bases at J, with 15 bases between the two ends. Germline CDR1 reads SNHLY; CDR2 reads FYNNEI. Here the CDR3 DNA reads TGTGCCAGCAGTGAGGAACGACTAGTAGGCGGGGAGCTGTTTTTT. Amino acid sequence: CASSEERLVGGELFF.

V gene TRBV10-3 combines with J gene TRBJ2-7, with 8 bases lining up with TRBD1. V was pared by 6 bases and J by 3 bases, with 7 bases of the junction left unmatched. CDR1 and CDR2 from the germline V gene are ENHRY and SYGVKD. The CDR3 is made up of 14 amino acids. CDR3 amino acids: CAISLGQGGYEQYF. In nucleotides, the CDR3 is TGTGCCATCAGCCTCGGACAGGGAGGCTACGAGCAGTACTTC.

This clonotype showed up just a few times. The V and J genes are TRBV7-2 and TRBJ2-3; weak D call: TRBD2 (5 bases). Trimming removed 9 bases from V and 7 bases from J, with 14 bases in between. This CDR3 has 12 amino acids. CDR1 and CDR2 from the germline V gene are SGHTA and FQGNSA. For the CDR3, the DNA is TGTGCCAGTGCGGGTTGGGGAAATACGCAGTATTTT. Protein: CASAGWGNTQYF.

The CDR3 DNA sequence: TGTGCCAGCAGTTTAGGGACTGAAGCCAACGTCCTGACTTTC. Protein product: CASSLGTEANVLTF. The chain joins TRBV12-3 or TRBV12-4 to TRBJ2-6; possible D gene TRBD2, 5 bases. The CDR3 has 14 amino acids. Trimming shortened V by 1 base and J by 7 bases, and 8 bases separated the two germline ends.

This clonotype has a handful of counts. The chain combines TRBV5-5 with TRBJ2-3; no reliable D call. CDR3 length: 15 amino acids. V was cut by 1 base and J by 2 bases, with 11 bases left in between. Germline V CDR1 and CDR2: SGHKS, YYEKEE (reference sequence). The CDR3 sequence: CASSLRSRDTDTQYF. In DNA, the CDR3 is TGTGCCAGCAGCTTGCGATCAAGGGACACAGATACGCAGTATTTT.

This chain uses TRBV12-5 with TRBJ2-1; 9 bases are a match to TRBD2. The CDR3 contains 18 residues. CDR1 is LGHNT, CDR2 FRNRAP, per germline. The junction had 18 bases not matched to a gene; V was cut back by 3 bases and J by 9 bases. CDR3 amino acids: CASGFPYRLAGGLREQFF. Here the CDR3 DNA reads TGTGCTAGTGGTTTCCCTTACAGGCTTGCGGGGGGGCTTCGTGAGCAGTTCTTC. The variable domain in full, with the rest retrieved from reference TRBV12-5 and TRBJ2-1, is DARVTQTPRHKVTEMGQEVTMRCQPILGHNTVFWYRQTMMQGLELLAYFRNRAPLDDSGMPKDRFSAEMPDATLATLKIQPSEPRDSAVYFCASGFPYRLAGGLREQFFGPGTRLTVL.

Notes on this clonotype: The junction shows a germline mismatch at one end, possibly a read error. The chain carries TRBV5-5 and TRBJ2-5; D ambiguous. The CDR3 consists of 14 residues. Germline CDR1 reads SGHKS; CDR2 reads YYEKEE (reference sequence). This CDR3 reads CAISPGLLQETQYF. In nucleotides, the CDR3 is TGTGCCATCAGCCCTGGGCTACTACAAGAGACCCAGTACTTC.

This clonotype turned up a few times. The chain uses TRBV15 and TRBJ1-3; D might be TRBD1 (5 bases). Germline V gives CDR1 LNHNV, CDR2 YYDKDF (reference sequence). The CDR3 runs to 21 residues. V lost 3 bases, J lost 0 bases, and 27 bases lay in between. CDR3 sequence: CATSSLPPGTAYSYSGNTIYF. The CDR3 nucleotides are TGTGCCACCAGCAGCCTCCCTCCCGGGACGGCCTACAGTTACTCTGGAAACACCATATATTTT. The full variable domain, with the rest looked up from reference TRBV15 and TRBJ1-3, is DAMVIQNPRYQVTQFGKPVTLSCSQTLNHNVMYWYQQKSSQAPKLLFHYYDKDFNNEADTPDNFQSRRPNTSFCFLDIRSPGLGDTAMYLCATSSLPPGTAYSYSGNTIYFGEGSWLTVV.

The chain joins TRBV7-6 to TRBJ1-5; TRBD1 matches 8 bases. The CDR3 is 15 amino acids. J gave up 5 bases and V 1 base, and 4 bases lay outside the gene matches. Germline CDR1 SGHVS, CDR2 FNYEAQ. This CDR3 reads CASSLGTGTYQPQHF. The CDR3 nucleotides are TGTGCCAGCAGCTTAGGGACAGGGACTTATCAGCCCCAGCATTTT.

This clonotype was counted a few times. Compared with germline, one end of the junction differs, possibly owing to a read error. The chain recombines TRBV24-1 with TRBJ1-1; D not certain. The CDR3 is 9 residues long. The germline V gene has CDR1 KGHDR and CDR2 SFDVKD. CDR3: CATSADAFF. DNA of the CDR3: TGTGCCACCAGTGCTGACGCTTTCTTT.

The chain recombines TRBV6-2 or TRBV6-3 with TRBJ1-1, with 7 bases aligning to TRBD1. Germline V gene data show CDR1 as MNHEY and CDR2 as SVGEGT. The CDR3 sequence is 14 residues long. V gave up 4 bases and J gave up 5 bases; unmatched junction bases: 7. The CDR3 spells CASSLRGRITEAFF. In DNA form, the CDR3 reads TGTGCCAGCAGTTTGAGGGGGCGCATAACTGAAGCTTTCTTT.

This clonotype was seen a few times. The CDR3, as DNA: TGCAGTGCTAGACCAGTTTCCAATGAGCAGTTCTTC. Its translation is CSARPVSNEQFF. The rearrangement uses TRBV20-1 and TRBJ2-1, with D unclear. Germline V gene sequence: CDR1 DFQATT, CDR2 SNEGSKA (reference sequence). The V end was cut by 2 bases, the J end by 6 bases, with 8 bases between. This CDR3 is 12 amino acids long.

CDR3 residues: CSVEIYRGQDEQFF. The CDR3 nucleotides are TGCAGCGTTGAAATTTATAGGGGGCAGGATGAGCAGTTCTTC. The genes are TRBV29-1 and TRBJ2-1, with TRBD1 matching over 7 bases. With 2 bases clipped from V and 8 bases from J, the junction kept 9 bases outside the gene matches. Germline assignment: CDR1 SQVTM and CDR2 ANQGSEA. The CDR3 is 14 amino acids.

This clonotype was detected a few times. This chain joins TRBV10-3 and TRBJ2-7; 10 nucleotides align to TRBD1. The CDR3 is 14 residues long. The germline V gene encodes CDR1 ENHRY and CDR2 SYGVKD. Trimming removed 11 bases from V and 3 bases from J; junction bases left unmatched: 10. The CDR3 bases are TGTGCCTCGCTGATTGGGACAGGGGACTACGAGCAGTACTTC. This codes for CASLIGTGDYEQYF.

This chain connects TRBV7-2 to TRBJ2-7; TRBD2 matches at 8 bases. The CDR3 extends over 13 amino acids. Germline CDR1 reads SGHTA; CDR2 reads FQGNSA. The V gene end was trimmed by 3 bases and the J gene end by 5 bases; junction bases not matched to a gene: 3. CDR3 region: CASSFQREHEQYF. The CDR3 DNA reads TGTGCCAGCAGCTTCCAGCGGGAGCACGAGCAGTACTTC.

Only one count was recorded for this clonotype. This chain uses TRBV4-3 with TRBJ2-3; 7 bases are shared with TRBD2. The CDR3 extends over 18 amino acids. In germline, CDR1 is LGHNA, CDR2 YSLEER. The ends lost 3 bases at V and 8 bases at J; junction bases unmatched: 20. The CDR3 loop reads CASSHQPPASGVSPTQYF. In DNA form, the CDR3 reads TGCGCCAGCAGCCACCAGCCGCCGGCTAGCGGAGTTTCCCCTACGCAGTATTTT.

This clonotype was observed at least ten times. The genes are TRBV11-2 and TRBJ1-6; unclear D gene. Germline loops: CDR1 SGHAT, CDR2 FQNNGV. This CDR3 contains 14 residues. V dropped 0 bases and J dropped 9 bases, with 9 bases sitting between them. The CDR3 DNA reads as TGTGCCAGCAGCTTAGATCCGGGTAGTTCACCCCTCCACTTT. The encoded protein is CASSLDPGSSPLHF.

The chain carries TRBV12-3 or TRBV12-4 and TRBJ1-6; possibly TRBD1 for D (6 bases). V was shortened by 6 bases and J by 7 bases, with 13 bases between the two germline ends. There are 14 residues in the CDR3. CDR3 bases: TGTGCCAGCAGCCAACACAGGGACAATTCACCCCTCCACTTT. Amino acid sequence: CASSQHRDNSPLHF.

This clonotype was seen only a few times. V and J are TRBV4-3 and TRBJ1-6; D is unresolved. The V end lost 0 bases, the J end lost 9 bases, and 9 bases lay between the germline ends. Germline V gene lookup returns CDR1 LGHNA and CDR2 YSLEER. The CDR3 contains 14 residues. The CDR3 region is CASSQDRYGSPLHF. CDR3 DNA: TGCGCCAGCAGCCAAGACCGGTACGGTTCACCCCTCCACTTT.

The rearrangement joins TRBV20-1 to TRBJ2-7; 12 bases map to TRBD2. CDR1 and CDR2 (germline): DFQATT, SNEGSKA (reference sequence). The J segment lost 6 bases and the V segment lost 2 bases, leaving 5 bases of the junction unmatched. The CDR3 is 14 amino acids. The CDR3: CSARLAGGPLEQYF. CDR3 sequence (DNA): TGCAGTGCTAGACTAGCGGGAGGGCCTCTCGAGCAGTACTTC.

This clonotype was counted only a few times. The V gene is TRBV12-3 or TRBV12-4, the J gene TRBJ2-1; D perhaps matches TRBD1 (5 bases). The CDR3 has 16 residues. V was clipped by 7 bases and J by 0 bases, with 16 bases between them. For the CDR3, the DNA is TGTGCCAGCACTACATGGGGCGAAAGCTCCTACAATGAGCAGTTCTTC. It yields the protein CASTTWGESSYNEQFF.

This chain uses TRBV20-1 with TRBJ2-1, with 13 bases aligning to TRBD2. V lost 5 bases and J lost 6; bases outside the gene matches: 7. This CDR3 is 15 amino acids long. Germline loops: CDR1 DFQATT, CDR2 SNEGSKA (reference sequence). CDR3 in amino acids: CSAFRLAGGTNEQFF. CDR3 bases: TGCAGTGCTTTCCGACTAGCGGGAGGCACCAATGAGCAGTTCTTC.

This sequence joins TRBV5-1 and TRBJ1-6, with 8 bases fitting TRBD1. V gave up 4 bases and J gave up 9 bases; unmatched junction bases: 9. The germline V gene has CDR1 SGHRS and CDR2 YFSETQ. This CDR3 has 15 residues. CDR3 bases: TGCGCCAGCAGCAATGGACAGGGAAGTAGTTCACCCCTCCACTTT. The encoded protein is CASSNGQGSSSPLHF.

This clonotype was observed many times. This chain uses TRBV7-2 with TRBJ2-3; D call uncertain. This CDR3 has 13 residues. CDR1 is SGHTA, CDR2 FQGNSA, per germline. The V gene lost 1 base and the J gene lost 6 bases, with 8 bases spanning the gap. DNA for the CDR3: TGTGCCAGCAGCTTAGGACCCCAGGATACGCAGTATTTT. Residues: CASSLGPQDTQYF.

The chain couples TRBV10-3 to TRBJ1-6, with D hard to call. Germline V gene sequence: CDR1 ENHRY, CDR2 SYGVKD. V dropped 6 bases and J dropped 8 bases, with 11 bases sitting between them. The CDR3 spans 13 residues. In DNA, the CDR3 is TGTGCCATCAGGACCGGACCAGATTCACCCCTCCACTTT. It is translated as CAIRTGPDSPLHF.